The clone carrying this TCR beta chain was seen more than once but under ten times. Its matching antigen is unknown. Axillary draining lymph nodes of breast cancer patients supplied the node samples. The CDR3 totals 16 residues. Trimming cost V 4 bases and J 5 bases; bases outside gene matches: 10. Germline values: CDR1 MDHEN, CDR2 SYDVKM. This sample is drawn from a study of breast tumors, draining lymph nodes, adjacent tissues. TCRdb independently ran MiXCR on the multiplex PCR reads; one entry per CDR3 protein. This sample has about 130,000 distinct CDR3 sequences, with 21% found just once. The study, taken as a whole, reports: Tumors had less TCR diversity than lymph nodes, more than nontumor tissue. Findings are consistent with lymph node origin and intratumoral expansion of most tumor T cells.

The chain recombines TRBV28 with TRBJ2-5, with 10 bases lining up with TRBD2. The TCR was taken from a female donor with breast cancer. Some clones in this sample may be carry-over from other donors' samples. Specimen: axillary lymph node tissue. In nucleotides, the CDR3 is TGTGCCAGCAGTTCAAGGACTAGCGGTAGAGGGGAGACCCAGTACTTC. Its translation: CASSSRTSGRGETQYF.